Given below is one T cell receptor beta chain in context. The sample comes from a study of blood T cell repertoires in COVID-19. Here immunoSEQ multiplex PCR was the method, and the copy in TCRdb shows in-frame clones only, minus some. The sample shows fewer than 30,000 clones, 80% to 90% of them seen only once. This TCR derives from a woman at least 80 years old with COVID-19, enrolled during active disease. Sequences were obtained from peripheral blood.

The CDR3 DNA reads TGTGCCAGCAGCTTAGCGGGAGGGGACGTCACTGAAGCTTTCTTT. Its translation: CASSLAGGDVTEAFF. The rearrangement joins TRBV7-9 to TRBJ1-1, with D possibly TRBD1 on 5 matching bases. The CDR3 totals 15 residues. CDR1 is SEHNR and CDR2 is FQNEAQ in the germline V gene (reference sequence). V was cut by 0 bases and J by 4 bases, with 12 bases left in between.